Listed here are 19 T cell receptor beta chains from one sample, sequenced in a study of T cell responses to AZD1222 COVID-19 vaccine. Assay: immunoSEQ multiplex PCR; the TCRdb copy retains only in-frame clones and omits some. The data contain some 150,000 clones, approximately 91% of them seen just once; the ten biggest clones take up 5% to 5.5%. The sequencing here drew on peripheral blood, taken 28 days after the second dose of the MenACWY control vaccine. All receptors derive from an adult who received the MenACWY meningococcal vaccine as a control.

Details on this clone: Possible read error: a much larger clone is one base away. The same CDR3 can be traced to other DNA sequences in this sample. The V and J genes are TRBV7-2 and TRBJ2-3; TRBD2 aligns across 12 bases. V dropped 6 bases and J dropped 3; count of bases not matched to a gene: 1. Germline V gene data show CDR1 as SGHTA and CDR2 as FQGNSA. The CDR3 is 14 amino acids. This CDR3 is CASSLAGGTDTQYF. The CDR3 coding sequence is TGTGCCAGCAGTCTAGCGGGGGGGACAGATACGCAGTATTTT.

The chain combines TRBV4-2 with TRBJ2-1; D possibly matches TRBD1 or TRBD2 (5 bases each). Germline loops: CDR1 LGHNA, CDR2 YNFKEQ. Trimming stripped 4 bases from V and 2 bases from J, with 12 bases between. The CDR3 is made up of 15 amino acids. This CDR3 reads CASSPQLGAYNEQFF. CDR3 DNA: TGTGCCAGCAGCCCGCAACTAGGGGCCTACAATGAGCAGTTCTTC.

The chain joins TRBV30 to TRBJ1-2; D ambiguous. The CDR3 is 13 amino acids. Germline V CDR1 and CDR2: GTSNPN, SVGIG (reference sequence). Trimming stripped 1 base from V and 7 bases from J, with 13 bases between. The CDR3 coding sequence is TGTGCCTGGAGTGCCCCGGAGTTCTCTGGCTACACCTTC. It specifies CAWSAPEFSGYTF.

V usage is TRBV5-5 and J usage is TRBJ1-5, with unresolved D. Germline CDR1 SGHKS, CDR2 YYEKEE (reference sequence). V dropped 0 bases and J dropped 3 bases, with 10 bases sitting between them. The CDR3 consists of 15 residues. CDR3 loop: CASSLVDFHNQPQHF. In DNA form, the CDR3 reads TGTGCCAGCAGCTTGGTTGACTTTCACAATCAGCCCCAGCATTTT.

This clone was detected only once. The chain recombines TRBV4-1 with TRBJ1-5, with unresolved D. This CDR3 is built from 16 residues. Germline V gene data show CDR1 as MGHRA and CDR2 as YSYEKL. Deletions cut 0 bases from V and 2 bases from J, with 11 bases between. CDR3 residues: CASSQEEFPGNQPQHF. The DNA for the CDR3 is TGCGCCAGCAGCCAAGAGGAGTTCCCGGGCAATCAGCCCCAGCATTTT.

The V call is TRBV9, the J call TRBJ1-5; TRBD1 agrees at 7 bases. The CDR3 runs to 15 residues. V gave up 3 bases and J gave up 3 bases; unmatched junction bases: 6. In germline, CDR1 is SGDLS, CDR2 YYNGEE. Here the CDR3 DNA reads TGTGCCAGCAGCGATGAGGGGGCCCCCAATCAGCCCCAGCATTTT. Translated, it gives CASSDEGAPNQPQHF.

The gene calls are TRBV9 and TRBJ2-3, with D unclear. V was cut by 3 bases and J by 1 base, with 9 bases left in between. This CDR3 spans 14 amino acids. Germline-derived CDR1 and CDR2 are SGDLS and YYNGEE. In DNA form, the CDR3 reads TGTGCCAGCAGCGAGGGATACGGCACAGATACGCAGTATTTT. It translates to CASSEGYGTDTQYF.

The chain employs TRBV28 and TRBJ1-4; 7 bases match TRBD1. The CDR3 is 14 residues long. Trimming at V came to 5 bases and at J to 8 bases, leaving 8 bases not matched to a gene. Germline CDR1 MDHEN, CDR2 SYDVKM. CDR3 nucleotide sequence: TGTGCCAGCAGTCCTATACAGGGGAGGGAAAAACTGTTTTTT. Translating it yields CASSPIQGREKLFF.

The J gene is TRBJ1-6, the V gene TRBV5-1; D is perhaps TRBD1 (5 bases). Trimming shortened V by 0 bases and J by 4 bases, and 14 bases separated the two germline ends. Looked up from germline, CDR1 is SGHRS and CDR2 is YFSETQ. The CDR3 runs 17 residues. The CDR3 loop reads CASSLDRGDSYNSPLHF. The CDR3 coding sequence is TGCGCCAGCAGCTTGGATCGGGGCGATTCTTATAATTCACCCCTCCACTTT.

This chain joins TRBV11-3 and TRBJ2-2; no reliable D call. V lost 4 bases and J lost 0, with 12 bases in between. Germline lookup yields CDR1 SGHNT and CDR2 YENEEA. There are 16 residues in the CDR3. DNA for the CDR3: TGTGCCAGCAGCTCACCTTTAAACCCGAACACCGGGGAGCTGTTTTTT. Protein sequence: CASSSPLNPNTGELFF.

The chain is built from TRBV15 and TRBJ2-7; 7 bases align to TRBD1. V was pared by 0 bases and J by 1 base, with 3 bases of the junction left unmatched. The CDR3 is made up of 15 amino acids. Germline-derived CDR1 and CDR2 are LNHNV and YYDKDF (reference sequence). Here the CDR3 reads CATSRERDSSYEQYF. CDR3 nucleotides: TGTGCCACCAGCAGAGAAAGGGACAGTTCCTACGAGCAGTACTTC.

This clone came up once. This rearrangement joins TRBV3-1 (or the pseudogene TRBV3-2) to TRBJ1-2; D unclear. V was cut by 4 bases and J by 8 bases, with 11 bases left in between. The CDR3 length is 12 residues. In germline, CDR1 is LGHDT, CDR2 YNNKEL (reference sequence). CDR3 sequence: CASSPGATGYTF. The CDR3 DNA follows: TGTGCCAGCAGCCCTGGCGCGACCGGCTACACCTTC.

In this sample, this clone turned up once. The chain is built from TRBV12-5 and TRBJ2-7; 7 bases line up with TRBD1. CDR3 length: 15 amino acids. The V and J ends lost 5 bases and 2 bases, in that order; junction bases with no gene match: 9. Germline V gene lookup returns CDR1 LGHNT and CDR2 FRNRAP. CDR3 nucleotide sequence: TGTGCTAGTGGTACCGGACAGGATTGGGCCTACGAGCAGTACTTC. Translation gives CASGTGQDWAYEQYF.

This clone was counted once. The CDR3 loop reads CASSRGQGDTGELFF. The CDR3 coding sequence is TGTGCCAGCAGCCGAGGACAGGGGGACACCGGGGAGCTGTTTTTT. The V gene is TRBV7-9, the J gene TRBJ2-2; 10 positions match TRBD1. V was clipped by 5 bases and J by 3 bases; unmatched bases: 3. The V gene's germline CDR1 is SEHNR and CDR2 FQNEAQ (reference sequence). The length of the CDR3 is 15 residues.

Here the CDR3 DNA reads TGTGCCATCAACGGACCGTCGCCCTACAATGAGCAGTTCTTC. It yields the protein CAINGPSPYNEQFF. The rearrangement links TRBV10-3 to TRBJ2-1; D not resolved. The CDR3 is 14 amino acids. Germline V gene sequence: CDR1 ENHRY, CDR2 SYGVKD. V was pared by 7 bases and J by 2 bases, with 12 bases between.

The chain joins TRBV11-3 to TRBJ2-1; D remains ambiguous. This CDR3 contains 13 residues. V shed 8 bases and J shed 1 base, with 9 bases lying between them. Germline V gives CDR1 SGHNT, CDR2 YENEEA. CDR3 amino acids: CASAPGSYNEQFF. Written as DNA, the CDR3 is TGTGCCAGCGCACCGGGTTCCTACAATGAGCAGTTCTTC.

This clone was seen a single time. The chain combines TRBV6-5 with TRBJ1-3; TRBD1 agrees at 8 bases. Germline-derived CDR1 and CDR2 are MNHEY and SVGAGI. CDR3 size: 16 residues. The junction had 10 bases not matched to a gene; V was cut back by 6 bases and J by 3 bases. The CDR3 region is CASRYTGGVGGNTIYF. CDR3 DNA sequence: TGTGCCAGCAGATACACAGGGGGAGTCGGTGGAAACACCATATATTTT.

The chain's CDR3 is CASLDWGEAQYF. In DNA, the CDR3 is TGTGCCAGCCTCGACTGGGGCGAGGCCCAGTACTTC. The chain links TRBV6-5 to TRBJ2-5; weak D call: TRBD1 (5 bases). Trimming removed 8 bases at V and 9 bases at J, with 16 bases between. The CDR3 totals 12 residues. The germline V gene has CDR1 MNHEY and CDR2 SVGAGI.

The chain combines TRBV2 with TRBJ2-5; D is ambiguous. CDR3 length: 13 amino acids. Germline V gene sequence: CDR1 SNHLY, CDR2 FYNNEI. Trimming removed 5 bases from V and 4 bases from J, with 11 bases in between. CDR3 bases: TGTGCCAGCAGTTGGACGCCCGGAGAGACCCAGTACTTC. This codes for CASSWTPGETQYF.